One TCR beta chain is described in this entry. Deletions cut 5 bases from V and 6 bases from J, with 23 bases between. The CDR3 has 16 amino acids. Germline CDR1 SGHVS, CDR2 FNYEAQ. This record comes from a study of long-term antiretroviral therapy in people with HIV. Survey-level resolution applied to immunoSEQ assay v3.0. Assay: immunoSEQ multiplex PCR; the TCRdb copy retains only in-frame clones and omits some. This sample has 7,500 to 10,000 clones, with about 81% found just once. Sequenced material: unsorted PBMCs, taken 0.7 years after starting antiretroviral therapy. This receptor was taken from a man between 40 and 49 years old with HIV. This chain joins TRBV7-6 and TRBJ2-7; tentatively, D is TRBD1 (6 bases). CDR3 nucleotide sequence: TGTGCCAGCAGCCTTAACGAATGGCCCGGGACAAGCGAGCAGTACTTC. This gives the protein CASSLNEWPGTSEQYF.